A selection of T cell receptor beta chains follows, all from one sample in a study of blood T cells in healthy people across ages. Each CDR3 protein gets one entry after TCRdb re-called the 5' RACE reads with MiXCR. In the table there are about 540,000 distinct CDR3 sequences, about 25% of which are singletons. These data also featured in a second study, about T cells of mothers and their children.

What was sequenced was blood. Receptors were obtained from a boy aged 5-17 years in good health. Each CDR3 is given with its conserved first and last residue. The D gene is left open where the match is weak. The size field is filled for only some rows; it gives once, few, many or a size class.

CDR3 DNA: TGTGCCAGCAGCGACCAGACTAGCGGGGGAGATACGCAGTATTTT
CDR3 protein: CASSDQTSGGDTQYF
clone size: -
V gene: TRBV6-6
D gene: TRBD2
J gene: TRBJ2-3

CDR3 DNA: TGTGCCAGCAGTTTTTGGACAGGGAACACTGAAGCTTTCTTT
CDR3 protein: CASSFWTGNTEAFF
clone size: -
V gene: TRBV28
D gene: TRBD1
J gene: TRBJ1-1

CDR3 DNA: TGCAGTGCCTGGAGTTCTAATGAGCAGTTCTTC
CDR3 protein: CSAWSSNEQFF
clone size: -
V gene: TRBV20-1
D gene: -
J gene: TRBJ2-1

CDR3 DNA: TGTGCCAGCAGCGATGGGACAGGGGGTAATTCACCCCTCCACTTT
CDR3 protein: CASSDGTGGNSPLHF
clone size: -
V gene: TRBV7-6
D gene: TRBD1
J gene: TRBJ1-6

CDR3 DNA: TGCAGTGCTAGAGAAGGCACAGATACGCAGTATTTT
CDR3 protein: CSAREGTDTQYF
clone size: -
V gene: TRBV20-1
D gene: -
J gene: TRBJ2-3

CDR3 DNA: TGTGCCAGCAGGACTAGCGGGGGGGCTTCGAAGACCCAGTACTTC
CDR3 protein: CASRTSGGASKTQYF
clone size: few
V gene: TRBV6-2/TRBV6-3
D gene: TRBD2
J gene: TRBJ2-5

CDR3 DNA: TGTGTCAGCAGCTATTCGGGGGCCCACTTCAATCAGCCCCAGCATTTT
CDR3 protein: CVSSYSGAHFNQPQHF
clone size: -
V gene: TRBV5-6
D gene: -
J gene: TRBJ1-5

CDR3 DNA: TGTGCCAGCAGTTTTCAGGGTACCAATTCACCCCTCCACTTT
CDR3 protein: CASSFQGTNSPLHF
clone size: -
V gene: TRBV27
D gene: -
J gene: TRBJ1-6

CDR3 DNA: TGCAGTGCTAGAGCGCTCTCCGCCTACGAGCAGTACTTC
CDR3 protein: CSARALSAYEQYF
clone size: -
V gene: TRBV20-1
D gene: -
J gene: TRBJ2-7

CDR3 DNA: TGCGCCAGCAGCCAAGTAACCGGGACAGGGGCCTACGAGCAGTACTTC
CDR3 protein: CASSQVTGTGAYEQYF
clone size: -
V gene: TRBV4-3
D gene: TRBD1
J gene: TRBJ2-7

CDR3 DNA: TGTGCCAGTAGTAGCGGGAGGAGAAATGAGCAGTTCTTC
CDR3 protein: CASSSGRRNEQFF
clone size: few
V gene: TRBV19
D gene: TRBD2
J gene: TRBJ2-1

CDR3 DNA: TGTGCCTCAACGCCTCCAACGGGACAGGCCACCTACGAGCAGTACTTC
CDR3 protein: CASTPPTGQATYEQYF
clone size: few
V gene: TRBV30
D gene: TRBD1
J gene: TRBJ2-7

CDR3 DNA: TGTGCCAGCAGCTCCTGGACTAGCGGGGTTTGGGAGACCCAGTACTTC
CDR3 protein: CASSSWTSGVWETQYF
clone size: -
V gene: TRBV7-2
D gene: TRBD2
J gene: TRBJ2-5

CDR3 DNA: TGTGCCAGCACCGTCGATGGGTTCATGAACACTGAAGCTTTCTTT
CDR3 protein: CASTVDGFMNTEAFF
clone size: -
V gene: TRBV18
D gene: -
J gene: TRBJ1-1

CDR3 DNA: TGTGCCAGCAGTCGTCCGGGGACCGAATACGAGCAGTACTTC
CDR3 protein: CASSRPGTEYEQYF
clone size: -
V gene: TRBV28
D gene: -
J gene: TRBJ2-7

CDR3 DNA: TGCGCCAGCAGCCAAGCGGGGACAGGATCTCATGAGCAGTTCTTC
CDR3 protein: CASSQAGTGSHEQFF
clone size: few
V gene: TRBV4-1
D gene: TRBD1
J gene: TRBJ2-1

CDR3 DNA: TGTGCCAGCAGTTTATCGGGACGGGGACCATTTAATGAAAAACTGTTTTTT
CDR3 protein: CASSLSGRGPFNEKLFF
clone size: few
V gene: TRBV28
D gene: -
J gene: TRBJ1-4

CDR3 DNA: TGTGCCGCGGGCGGATTTCACTCCGAGGGCACAGATACGCAGTATTTT
CDR3 protein: CAAGGFHSEGTDTQYF
clone size: -
V gene: TRBV10-3
D gene: -
J gene: TRBJ2-3

CDR3 DNA: TGTGCCAGCAGCGTAACCGGGACTAGCGGAAACAATGAGCAGTTCTTC
CDR3 protein: CASSVTGTSGNNEQFF
clone size: -
V gene: TRBV7-2
D gene: TRBD2
J gene: TRBJ2-1

CDR3 DNA: TGCGCCAGCAGCCTAAACGAGGGCCCGCCCTACAATGAGCAGTTCTTC
CDR3 protein: CASSLNEGPPYNEQFF
clone size: -
V gene: TRBV4-3
D gene: -
J gene: TRBJ2-1

CDR3 DNA: TGTGCCAGCAGTTACGGGGGCCACAATGAGCAGTTCTTC
CDR3 protein: CASSYGGHNEQFF
clone size: -
V gene: TRBV6-6
D gene: -
J gene: TRBJ2-1

CDR3 DNA: TGCAGCGTTGAAAGTACTAGCGGGATGTACGAGCAGTACTTC
CDR3 protein: CSVESTSGMYEQYF
clone size: -
V gene: TRBV29-1
D gene: TRBD2
J gene: TRBJ2-7

CDR3 DNA: TGTGCCAGCAGCTTAGCGCTGGGGTTGGGGCACAATGAGCAGTTCTTC
CDR3 protein: CASSLALGLGHNEQFF
clone size: few
V gene: TRBV7-9
D gene: -
J gene: TRBJ2-1

CDR3 DNA: TGTGCCAGCAGTATAGTGTCGCGGGGGAACACCGGGGAGCTGTTTTTT
CDR3 protein: CASSIVSRGNTGELFF
clone size: few
V gene: TRBV7-9
D gene: -
J gene: TRBJ2-2

CDR3 DNA: TGTGCCAGCAGTCTACGGGGGGAAAAAAAAAACATTCGGTACTTC
CDR3 protein: CASSLRGEKKNIRYF
clone size: few
V gene: TRBV3-1
D gene: TRBD2
J gene: TRBJ2-4

CDR3 DNA: TGTGCCAGCAGTTTCGGGACACAGAATTCACCCCTCCACTTT
CDR3 protein: CASSFGTQNSPLHF
clone size: -
V gene: TRBV27
D gene: -
J gene: TRBJ1-6

CDR3 DNA: TGTGCCAGCAGAGAGGGGGACAGTACATACAATGAGCAGTTCTTC
CDR3 protein: CASREGDSTYNEQFF
clone size: many
V gene: TRBV7-9
D gene: TRBD1
J gene: TRBJ2-1

CDR3 DNA: TGTGCCAGCAGTGACTCGACCAGGGGGCGCAACGAGCAGTACTTC
CDR3 protein: CASSDSTRGRNEQYF
clone size: -
V gene: TRBV6-4
D gene: TRBD1
J gene: TRBJ2-7

CDR3 DNA: TGCAGTGCTACCCCCTATGGCAGGGGAGCCGAGCAGTACTTC
CDR3 protein: CSATPYGRGAEQYF
clone size: few
V gene: TRBV20-1
D gene: -
J gene: TRBJ2-7

CDR3 DNA: TGCGCCAGCAGCAGACCGACAGGGGAGAGCACTGAAGCTTTCTTT
CDR3 protein: CASSRPTGESTEAFF
clone size: few
V gene: TRBV5-1
D gene: TRBD1
J gene: TRBJ1-1

CDR3 DNA: TGTGCCAGCAGCCCTACCATGGCAGCCACTGAAGCTTTCTTT
CDR3 protein: CASSPTMAATEAFF
clone size: -
V gene: TRBV6-5
D gene: -
J gene: TRBJ1-1

CDR3 DNA: TGTGCCAGCAGCGCCGGACTGGGGGGAACGACCTACGAGCAGTACTTC
CDR3 protein: CASSAGLGGTTYEQYF
clone size: many
V gene: TRBV9
D gene: -
J gene: TRBJ2-7

CDR3 DNA: TGCAGCGCCCTGCCTAGCGGGACCTACGAGCAGTACTTC
CDR3 protein: CSALPSGTYEQYF
clone size: few
V gene: TRBV29-1
D gene: TRBD2
J gene: TRBJ2-7

CDR3 DNA: TGCAGTGCGAAGACTAGCCCTAACACAGATACGCAGTATTTT
CDR3 protein: CSAKTSPNTDTQYF
clone size: -
V gene: TRBV20-1
D gene: TRBD2
J gene: TRBJ2-3

CDR3 DNA: TGCAGTGCTAGAGATCTGGAGCGGGGCTCGCAATCCAATGAGCAGTTCTTC
CDR3 protein: CSARDLERGSQSNEQFF
clone size: -
V gene: TRBV20-1
D gene: TRBD2
J gene: TRBJ2-1

CDR3 DNA: TGCGCCAGCAGCTCAGCGGGATCGTTCACAGATACGCAGTATTTT
CDR3 protein: CASSSAGSFTDTQYF
clone size: -
V gene: TRBV5-1
D gene: TRBD2
J gene: TRBJ2-3

CDR3 DNA: TGTGCCAGCAGTTTAGAGTCTAGCTCGGGGACTAGCACAGATACGCAGTATTTT
CDR3 protein: CASSLESSSGTSTDTQYF
clone size: few
V gene: TRBV27
D gene: -
J gene: TRBJ2-3

CDR3 DNA: TGCAGTGCACATCTAGCGGGAGTCGCCTATGAGCAGTACTTC
CDR3 protein: CSAHLAGVAYEQYF
clone size: once
V gene: TRBV20-1
D gene: TRBD2
J gene: TRBJ2-5

CDR3 DNA: TGTGCCAGCAGTGTGACAGGGGGCGGGGGTTACATTCAGTACTTC
CDR3 protein: CASSVTGGGGYIQYF
clone size: -
V gene: TRBV28
D gene: TRBD1
J gene: TRBJ2-4

CDR3 DNA: TGTGCCAGCAGTTCTAGACAGGAGGACCAAGAGACCCAGTGCTTC
CDR3 protein: CASSSRQEDQETQCF
clone size: few
V gene: TRBV28
D gene: -
J gene: TRBJ2-5

CDR3 DNA: TGCGCCAGCAGCCAAGGGATGGGGGATGAAAAACTGTTTTTT
CDR3 protein: CASSQGMGDEKLFF
clone size: -
V gene: TRBV4-1
D gene: -
J gene: TRBJ1-4

CDR3 DNA: TGTGCCAGCAGCTACTTCCCCCCCGGCGGAGTAAATGAAAAACTGTTTTTT
CDR3 protein: CASSYFPPGGVNEKLFF
clone size: -
V gene: TRBV7-9
D gene: -
J gene: TRBJ1-4

CDR3 DNA: TGTGCCAGCAGCTTACAGGGGCCCGGGTATTTT
CDR3 protein: CASSLQGPGYF
clone size: -
V gene: TRBV7-2
D gene: -
J gene: TRBJ2-3

CDR3 DNA: TGTGCCAGCAGTACACTCGCGGGTGAGGAGCTGTTTTTT
CDR3 protein: CASSTLAGEELFF
clone size: -
V gene: TRBV28
D gene: -
J gene: TRBJ2-2

CDR3 DNA: TGTGCCAGCAGTGATACCGGGACAGGGGTACCCGAGCAGTACTTC
CDR3 protein: CASSDTGTGVPEQYF
clone size: -
V gene: TRBV25-1
D gene: TRBD1
J gene: TRBJ2-7

CDR3 DNA: TGCAGCGTTGGGGGGACTAACTATGGCTACACCTTC
CDR3 protein: CSVGGTNYGYTF
clone size: few
V gene: TRBV29-1
D gene: -
J gene: TRBJ1-2

CDR3 DNA: TGTGCCAGCAGTTTTGTCCCCGCAGGCCACTACGAGCAGTACTTC
CDR3 protein: CASSFVPAGHYEQYF
clone size: few
V gene: TRBV28
D gene: -
J gene: TRBJ2-7

CDR3 DNA: TGTGCCAGCAGCCGAGACGGGACTCTATACAATGAGCAGTTCTTC
CDR3 protein: CASSRDGTLYNEQFF
clone size: -
V gene: TRBV6-5
D gene: -
J gene: TRBJ2-1

CDR3 DNA: TGTGCCAGCAGCAAAATAGAATGCCAGGGCCGTGGTCCCAGGACCTACAATGAGCAGTTCTTC
CDR3 protein: CASSKIECQGRGPRTYNEQFF
clone size: few
V gene: TRBV21-1
D gene: -
J gene: TRBJ2-1

CDR3 DNA: TGTGCCAGCAGGCGACTAGATACGACCTTCTTC
CDR3 protein: CASRRLDTTFF
clone size: -
V gene: TRBV6-5
D gene: -
J gene: TRBJ1-2